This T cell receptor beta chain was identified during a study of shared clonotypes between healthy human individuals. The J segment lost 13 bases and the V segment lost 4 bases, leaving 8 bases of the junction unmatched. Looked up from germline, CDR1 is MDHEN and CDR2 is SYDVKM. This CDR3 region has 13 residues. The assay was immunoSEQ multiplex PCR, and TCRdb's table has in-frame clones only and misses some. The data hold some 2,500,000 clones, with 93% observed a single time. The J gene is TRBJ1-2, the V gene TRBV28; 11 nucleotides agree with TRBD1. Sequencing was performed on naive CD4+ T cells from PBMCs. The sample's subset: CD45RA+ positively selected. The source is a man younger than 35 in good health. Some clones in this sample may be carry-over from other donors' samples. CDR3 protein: CASSYPGQGVFTF. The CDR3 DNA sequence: TGTGCCAGCAGTTATCCGGGACAGGGGGTGTTCACCTTC.